A single sample gave rise to the 15 T cell receptor beta chains below, sequenced in a study of identical twins. TCRdb reprocessed the 5' RACE reads with MiXCR, giving one entry per CDR3 protein. The sample has about 920,000 distinct CDR3 sequences, roughly 12% seen once. The sample also formed part of further work on yellow fever vaccine responses in identical twins.

The sequenced material came from PBMCs. Source of these receptors: a woman under 30 in good health.

This chain connects TRBV6-1 to TRBJ1-6, with D perhaps TRBD1 (5 bases). From germline, CDR1 is MNHNS and CDR2 SASEGT. This CDR3 region has 13 residues. Trimming pared 11 bases from V and 10 bases from J, leaving 18 bases between. CDR3 bases: TGTGCCGCAATGGGCCGTCAGGGATCACCCCTCCACTTT. Amino acid sequence: CAAMGRQGSPLHF.

This sequence joins TRBV5-1 and TRBJ1-5; no firm D call. There are 18 residues in the CDR3. Deletions cut 4 bases from V and 0 bases from J, with 20 bases between. Germline lookup yields CDR1 SGHRS and CDR2 YFSETQ. CDR3 in amino acids: CASSHMTPPLNSNQPQHF. The CDR3 DNA reads as TGCGCCAGCAGCCACATGACGCCGCCTTTGAATAGCAATCAGCCCCAGCATTTT.

The chain uses TRBV12-5 and TRBJ2-5, with 11 bases that match TRBD2. V was clipped by 9 bases and J by 5 bases; unmatched bases: 8. Germline loops: CDR1 LGHNT, CDR2 FRNRAP. The CDR3 consists of 14 residues. CDR3 protein: CASASGRSEETQYF. The DNA of the CDR3 is TGTGCTAGCGCTAGCGGGAGGTCGGAGGAGACCCAGTACTTC.

This clonotype has at least ten counts. The chain links TRBV7-9 to TRBJ2-2; 12 bases fit TRBD2. CDR3 length: 17 amino acids. The V gene's germline CDR1 is SEHNR and CDR2 FQNEAQ (reference sequence). V shed 5 bases and J 2 bases; nucleotides not matched to a gene: 6. The CDR3 sequence: CASSRTSGATNTGELFF. Written as DNA, the CDR3 is TGTGCCAGCAGCCGGACTAGCGGGGCCACCAACACCGGGGAGCTGTTTTTT. Looking up the rest from reference TRBV7-9 and TRBJ2-2 gives the full variable domain: DTGVSQNPRHKITKRGQNVTFRCDPISEHNRLYWYRQTLGQGPEFLTYFQNEAQLEKSRLLSDRFSAERPKGSFSTLEIQRTEQGDSAMYLCASSRTSGATNTGELFFGEGSRLTVL.

This clonotype came up many times. J is TRBJ1-1 and V is TRBV29-1; D gene unclear. The germline gives CDR1 SQVTM, CDR2 ANQGSEA. The CDR3 sequence is 15 residues long. V lost 7 bases and J 4 bases, leaving 22 bases between the germline ends. The CDR3 sequence: CSALGTLGSGTEAFF. The CDR3, as DNA: TGCAGCGCTCTGGGAACGTTGGGGAGTGGCACTGAAGCTTTCTTT.

This clonotype was detected only a few times. The V gene is TRBV15, the J gene TRBJ2-3, with 12 bases aligning to TRBD2. After removal of 3 bases from V and 2 bases from J, the junction contained 6 bases not matched to a gene. CDR3 length: 17 amino acids. Germline values: CDR1 LNHNV, CDR2 YYDKDF (reference sequence). The CDR3 sequence: CATSRSGLAGTTDTQYF. CDR3 coding DNA: TGTGCCACCAGCAGGTCTGGACTAGCGGGGACCACAGATACGCAGTATTTT. Drawing the rest from reference TRBV15 and TRBJ2-3, the complete variable domain is DAMVIQNPRYQVTQFGKPVTLSCSQTLNHNVMYWYQQKSSQAPKLLFHYYDKDFNNEADTPDNFQSRRPNTSFCFLDIRSPGLGDTAMYLCATSRSGLAGTTDTQYFGPGTRLTVL.

The V gene is TRBV12-3 or TRBV12-4, the J gene TRBJ1-6; TRBD1 might be the D (6 bases). Trimming took off 5 bases at V and 10 bases at J, with 18 bases between the two ends. The CDR3 contains 15 residues. DNA for the CDR3: TGTGCCAGCAGTCGTAAGACAGGCAGGGAGTCACCCCTCCACTTT. Its translation is CASSRKTGRESPLHF.

This clonotype was counted at least ten times. Germline is not matched at one junction end, which may reflect a read error. This chain links TRBV5-1 with TRBJ1-5, with 8 nucleotides matching TRBD1. The length of the CDR3 is 14 residues. The germline V gene encodes CDR1 SGHRS and CDR2 YFSETQ. CDR3 amino acids: CASSPTGVNQPQHF. As DNA, the CDR3 is TGTGCCAGCAGCCCGACAGGGGTTAATCAGCCCCAGCATTTT. Together with reference TRBV5-1 and TRBJ1-5, the CDR3 gives the full variable domain: KAGVTQTPRYLIKTRGQQVTLSCSPISGHRSVSWYQQTPGQGLQFLFEYFSETQRNKGNFPGRFSGRQFSNSRSEMNVSTLELGDSALYLCASSPTGVNQPQHFGDGTRLSIL.

The chain has TRBV29-1 and TRBJ2-5, with 7 positions matching TRBD1. Germline assignment: CDR1 SQVTM and CDR2 ANQGSEA. CDR3 length: 15 amino acids. Unmatched junction bases numbered 6, after V lost 0 bases and J lost 2 bases. CDR3 in DNA: TGCAGCGTTGAAGAAGAGGGGGCGCGGCAAGAGACCCAGTACTTC. This gives the protein CSVEEEGARQETQYF.

The chain uses TRBV20-1 and TRBJ2-6; D is uncertain. This CDR3 has 13 amino acids. Germline-derived CDR1 and CDR2 are DFQATT and SNEGSKA (reference sequence). V was cut by 5 bases and J by 4 bases, with 9 bases left in between. CDR3 loop: CSAPESGANVLTF. For the CDR3, the DNA is TGCAGTGCTCCCGAATCGGGGGCCAACGTCCTGACTTTC.

This clonotype was seen at least ten times. The J gene is TRBJ2-5, the V gene TRBV29-1, with 9 bases aligning to TRBD2. CDR3 length equals 14 residues. Per germline, CDR1 SQVTM and CDR2 ANQGSEA. The V gene end was trimmed by 5 bases and the J gene end by 4 bases; junction bases not matched to a gene: 8. The CDR3 loop is CSVYPGLARETQYF. The CDR3 DNA follows: TGCAGCGTTTATCCGGGACTAGCTCGAGAGACCCAGTACTTC.

This clonotype was observed a few times. This chain joins TRBV18 and TRBJ1-2; tentative D call: TRBD1 (6 bases). Trimming removed 1 base from V and 1 base from J, with 16 bases in between. Germline assignment: CDR1 KGHSH and CDR2 LQKENI. The CDR3 consists of 17 residues. CDR3 sequence reads: CASSPRPTGPDNYGYTF. CDR3 sequence (DNA): TGTGCCAGCTCACCACGACCCACAGGGCCGGATAACTATGGCTACACCTTC.

This clonotype has just a few counts. V usage is TRBV10-3 and J usage is TRBJ1-1; unclear D gene. The germline gives CDR1 ENHRY, CDR2 SYGVKD. The length of the CDR3 is 14 residues. Trimming left V 2 bases short and J 0 bases short, with 7 bases between. The DNA for the CDR3 is TGTGCCATCAGTGAGGGGGTCCTGAACACTGAAGCTTTCTTT. It specifies CAISEGVLNTEAFF.

The chain employs TRBV11-2 and TRBJ2-2; 7 positions match TRBD2. This CDR3 contains 17 residues. The V segment lost 4 bases and the J segment 1 base; nucleotides outside the gene matches: 9. The germline CDR1 and CDR2 sequences are SGHAT and FQNNGV. CDR3 sequence reads: CASSSPWAGENTGELFF. The CDR3 nucleotides are TGTGCCAGCAGCTCCCCATGGGCGGGAGAGAACACCGGGGAGCTGTTTTTT.

This clonotype was observed a handful of times. The CDR3 loop is CASSQVSDTYGYTF. The DNA for the CDR3 is TGTGCCAGCAGCCAAGTCTCAGATACATATGGCTACACCTTC. The chain combines TRBV3-1 with TRBJ1-2; D gene uncertain. CDR3 length: 14 residues. The ends were cut back, 1 base at V and 5 bases at J, with 11 bases in the middle. Per the germline V gene, CDR1 is LGHDT and CDR2 is YNNKEL (reference sequence). Full variable domain (remainder filled in from reference TRBV3-1 and TRBJ1-2): DTAVSQTPKYLVTQMGNDKSIKCEQNLGHDTMYWYKQDSKKFLKIMFSYNNKELIINETVPNRFSPKSPDKAHLNLHINSLELGDSAVYFCASSQVSDTYGYTFGSGTRLTVV.